This T cell receptor (beta chain) is drawn from a study of blood T cell repertoires in COVID-19. Study-level background: Sites in the United States, Italy and Spain provided acute and convalescent COVID-19 samples. T cells, B-cell-depleted T cells, or PBMCs provided the cDNA or gDNA that served as material.

The authors' processing: How many nucleated cells were present was estimated from reference gene primer amplification. Assay used: immunoSEQ multiplex PCR; TCRdb lists only in-frame clones, some missing. V, J and clone size are taken as reported in that table, and D and trimming were inferred from the DNA itself. The table lists 130,000 or so clones, approximately 88% of them singletons. This clonotype originated in a man between 45 and 60 years old with acute or convalescent COVID-19. Sequenced: peripheral blood.

The DNA of the CDR3 is TGTGCCAGCAGTTACGGGCAGGGGTTTGGCTACACCTTC. Residues: CASSYGQGFGYTF. The V gene is TRBV6-5, the J gene TRBJ1-2, with D tentatively TRBD1 (6 bases). This CDR3 contains 13 residues. Germline V gives CDR1 MNHEY, CDR2 SVGAGI. Trimming removed 2 bases at V and 7 bases at J, with 11 bases between.